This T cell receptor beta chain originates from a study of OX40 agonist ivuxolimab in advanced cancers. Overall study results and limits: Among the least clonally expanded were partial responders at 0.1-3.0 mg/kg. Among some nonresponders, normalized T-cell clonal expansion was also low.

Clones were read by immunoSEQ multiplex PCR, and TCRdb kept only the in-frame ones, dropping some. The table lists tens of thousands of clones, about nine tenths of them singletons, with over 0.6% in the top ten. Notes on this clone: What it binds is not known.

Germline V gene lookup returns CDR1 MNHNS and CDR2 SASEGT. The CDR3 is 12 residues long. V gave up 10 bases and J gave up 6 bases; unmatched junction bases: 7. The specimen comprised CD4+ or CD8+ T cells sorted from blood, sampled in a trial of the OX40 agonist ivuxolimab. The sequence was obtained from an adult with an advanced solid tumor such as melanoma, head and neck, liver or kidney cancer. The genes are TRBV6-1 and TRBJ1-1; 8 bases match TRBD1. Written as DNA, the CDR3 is TGTGCCACCCGACAGGGGTCGCCTGAAGCTTTCTTT. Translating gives CATRQGSPEAFF.